This T cell receptor beta chain was profiled in a study of PD-L1 blockade in urothelial cancer. In germline, CDR1 is SGDLS, CDR2 YYNGEE. V lost 3 bases to trimming and J lost 8 bases; unmatched junction nucleotides: 11. This CDR3 is 15 amino acids long. Sample contribution per patient ranged from 1 to 8, covering pretreatment and on-treatment. Generated by immunoSEQ multiplex PCR, the TCRdb table keeps only in-frame clones and is missing some. The sample holds about 52,000 clones, around 82% seen once. This chain connects TRBV9 to TRBJ2-1, with 7 bases that match TRBD2. Sequences were derived from PBMCs, sampled around atezolizumab (anti-PD-L1) treatment. The source of this sequence is a man between 40 and 49 years old with urothelial cancer. CDR3 bases: TGTGCCAGCAGCGGAGGGCGGGAGCGGTGGGATGAGCAGTTCTTC. This translates into CASSGGRERWDEQFF.